The sequence of this TCR beta chain was determined in a study of T cell repertoires in cytomegalovirus infection. Study-level information: CMV infection and matching HLA type were both indicated by public TCR beta signatures. Findings and caveats of the study: Cumulative frequency (of public TCR beta family members) identified carriers of CMV plus the relevant HLA. Dominating the ex vivo response were TCR beta clonotypes that were CMV-specific and HLA-C-restricted.

TCRdb re-analysed the reads in MiXCR, keeping a single row per CDR3 protein. The data show almost 550,000 distinct CDR3 sequences, with about 17% seen just once and around 25% held by the top ten. The CDR3 loop spans 15 amino acids. Germline-derived CDR1 and CDR2 are LGHDT and YNNKEL (reference sequence). After removal of 1 base from V and 2 bases from J, the junction contained 3 bases not matched to a gene. On this clonotype: Antigen: not known.

The sequence derives from a human donor in good health (CMV status not recorded). Some clones in this sample may be carry-over from other donors' samples. Material for sequencing was CD8+ T cells from PBMCs. V usage is TRBV3-1 and J usage is TRBJ2-3; TRBD2 matches 7 bases. The CDR3 spells CASSQGTSTTDTQYF. The CDR3 DNA is TGTGCCAGCAGCCAAGGGACTAGTACCACAGATACGCAGTATTTT.